The entry below describes one T cell receptor (beta chain). This specimen belongs to a study of blood T cell repertoires in COVID-19. Overall study context: COVID-19 samples from acute and convalescent phases originated in the United States, Italy and Spain. The cDNA or gDNA used as material had been derived from T cells, B-cell-depleted T cells, or PBMCs.

The CDR3 runs to 18 residues. V lost 7 bases, J lost 0 bases, and 15 bases stayed unmatched. Germline V gene lookup returns CDR1 SNHLY and CDR2 FYNNEI. Authors' methods: The authors estimated nucleated cell counts from reference gene primer amplification. Data came from immunoSEQ multiplex PCR; TCRdb stores just in-frame clones and leaves some out. That table furnishes V, J and clone size, whereas the DNA furnished D and trimming. In the table there are some 44,000 clones, around 91% of which are singletons. The chain couples TRBV2 to TRBJ1-5; 7 nucleotides match TRBD1. The clonotype comes from a man aged 45-65 years with active COVID-19. Input material: peripheral blood. The CDR3 coding sequence is TGTGCCAGCACTAGGGGACAGCAGGTGGGATATAGCAATCAGCCCCAGCATTTT. Translating it yields CASTRGQQVGYSNQPQHF. The full variable domain, its missing parts supplied by reference TRBV2 and TRBJ1-5, is EPEVTQTPSHQVTQMGQEVILRCVPISNHLYFYWYRQILGQKVEFLVSFYNNEISEKSEIFDDQFSVERPDGSNFTLKIRSTKLEDSAMYFCASTRGQQVGYSNQPQHFGDGTRLSIL.